The 22 T cell receptor beta chains below were found in one sample sequenced in a study of blood T cell repertoires in COVID-19. Libraries were prepared by immunoSEQ multiplex PCR; TCRdb keeps only in-frame clonotypes and omits some of them. The sample lists around 300,000 clones; about nine tenths were seen once. Sequencing input: peripheral blood. All receptors come from a woman between 50 and 59 years old with COVID-19, enrolled during active disease.

The chain couples TRBV23-1 to TRBJ2-4; 8 bases align to TRBD1. TRBV23-1 is assigned to the ORF class and has an uncertain function. V gave up 4 bases and J gave up 1 base; unmatched junction bases: 12. This CDR3 is 18 amino acids long. CDR3 sequence reads: CASSLRGQGLAAKNIQYF. The CDR3, as DNA: TGCGCCAGCAGTCTCAGAGGACAGGGTCTAGCGGCCAAAAACATTCAGTACTTC.

The J gene is TRBJ2-7, the V gene TRBV3-1 (or the pseudogene TRBV3-2), with a tentative D call TRBD2 (5 bases). Looked up from germline, CDR1 is LGHDT and CDR2 is YNNKEL (reference sequence). The CDR3 contains 14 residues. V lost 1 base and J lost 6, with 13 bases in between. The DNA of the CDR3 is TGTGCCAGCAGCCAAGTGGAGTCCCGGGGCGAGCAGTACTTC. It translates to CASSQVESRGEQYF.

The table lists this clone with a few counts. The chain carries TRBV9 and TRBJ1-1; 12 bases fit TRBD1. Germline loops: CDR1 SGDLS, CDR2 YYNGEE. The V segment lost 3 bases and the J segment 0 bases; nucleotides outside the gene matches: 6. The CDR3 extends over 17 amino acids. The chain's CDR3 is CASSAGTGGLMNTEAFF. CDR3 nucleotide sequence: TGTGCCAGCAGCGCCGGGACAGGGGGCCTCATGAACACTGAAGCTTTCTTT.

In DNA form, the CDR3 reads TGTGCCAGCAGCCGGCGGGCGGGAGGGGATACCAATAAGGGGCAGTTCTTC. Translated, it gives CASSRRAGGDTNKGQFF. The chain combines TRBV7-6 with TRBJ2-1, with 9 bases matching TRBD2. V trimming: 5 bases; J trimming: 12 bases; junction bases outside the gene matches: 20. Per the germline V gene, CDR1 is SGHVS and CDR2 is FNYEAQ. The CDR3 runs 17 residues.

CDR3 region: CASSPPSRGTYNEQFF. In DNA form, the CDR3 reads TGTGCCAGCTCACCACCGAGTCGGGGGACCTACAATGAGCAGTTCTTC. The V gene is TRBV18, the J gene TRBJ2-1, with a possible D match to TRBD2 (6 bases). This CDR3 region has 16 residues. Trimming stripped 0 bases from V and 2 bases from J, with 11 bases between. CDR1 is KGHSH and CDR2 is LQKENI in the germline V gene.

J is TRBJ2-7 and V is TRBV18; 12 bases match TRBD1. V dropped 0 bases and J dropped 7; count of bases not matched to a gene: 7. Germline loops: CDR1 KGHSH, CDR2 LQKENI. The CDR3 runs to 16 residues. CDR3 residues: CASSPPLGQGAGEQYF. The CDR3 coding sequence is TGTGCCAGCTCACCACCGTTGGGACAGGGGGCGGGAGAGCAGTACTTC.

The CDR3 loop reads CASTLQFGVHEQYF. DNA of the CDR3: TGTGCCAGCACCTTACAGTTCGGCGTCCACGAGCAGTACTTC. This chain connects TRBV6-5 to TRBJ2-7; unclear D gene. Germline CDR1 and CDR2: MNHEY and SVGAGI. The CDR3 runs 14 residues. V was pared by 7 bases and J by 5 bases, with 18 bases between.

There are a few counts of this clone. The chain is built from TRBV7-9 and TRBJ1-1; D call uncertain. The germline V and J ends were trimmed by 5 bases and 2 bases, with 9 bases remaining between them. This CDR3 region has 13 residues. CDR1 and CDR2 from the germline V gene are SEHNR and FQNEAQ (reference sequence). CDR3 in DNA: TGTGCCAGCAGCGAAGTGGGCAACACTGAAGCTTTCTTT. This codes for CASSEVGNTEAFF.

This chain uses TRBV9 with TRBJ1-5, with 9 positions matching TRBD1. There are 14 residues in the CDR3. Per the germline V gene, CDR1 is SGDLS and CDR2 is YYNGEE. The trim removed 1 base at V and 5 bases at J, leaving 1 base unmatched. CDR3 in DNA: TGTGCCAGCAGCGTAACAGGGGGCCATCAGCCCCAGCATTTT. This codes for CASSVTGGHQPQHF.

This clone was seen only a few times. The J gene is TRBJ2-2, the V gene TRBV9, with D unclear. The V gene's germline CDR1 is SGDLS and CDR2 YYNGEE. The CDR3 sequence is 15 residues long. V lost 0 bases, J lost 1 base, and 7 bases lay in between. The CDR3: CASSVAPGNTGELFF. CDR3 DNA sequence: TGTGCCAGCAGCGTAGCCCCCGGGAACACCGGGGAGCTGTTTTTT.

The J gene is TRBJ2-3, the V gene TRBV5-8, with a possible D match to TRBD1 (5 bases). CDR1 is SGHTS, CDR2 YDEGEE, per germline. The CDR3 length is 14 residues. V lost 2 bases and J lost 4, with 11 bases in between. As DNA, the CDR3 is TGTGCCAGCAGCTTCGGCAGGGCCCCAGATACGCAGTATTTT. Its translation: CASSFGRAPDTQYF.

This clone occurred a few times. The V call is TRBV11-1, the J call TRBJ1-1; no reliable D call. The CDR3 spans 13 residues. Trimming left V 2 bases short and J 8 bases short, with 12 bases between. From germline, CDR1 is SGHAT and CDR2 FQDESV (reference sequence). The CDR3 is CASSLNLQREAFF. CDR3 nucleotides: TGTGCCAGCAGCTTAAACCTCCAGAGGGAAGCTTTCTTT.

This clone has only one observation. J is TRBJ2-7 and V is TRBV6-6; TRBD2 matches at 11 bases. Looked up from germline, CDR1 is MNHNY and CDR2 is SVGAGI (reference sequence). The CDR3 spans 15 residues. With 8 bases clipped from V and 3 bases from J, the junction kept 9 bases outside the gene matches. The CDR3 sequence is CASRLSSGGNYEQYF. For the CDR3, the DNA is TGTGCCAGCCGGTTATCTAGCGGGGGGAACTACGAGCAGTACTTC.

The chain employs TRBV10-1 and TRBJ2-7, with TRBD1 as a possible D gene (6 bases). CDR3 length: 12 amino acids. The germline V gene has CDR1 WNHNN and CDR2 SYGVQD (reference sequence). V gave up 5 bases and J gave up 6 bases, with 11 bases separating them. Here the CDR3 DNA reads TGCGCCAGCAGTTTAGACAGGATCGAGCAGTACTTC. Translating it yields CASSLDRIEQYF.

The chain combines TRBV5-5 with TRBJ2-1; 13 bases align to TRBD2. Germline CDR1 and CDR2: SGHKS and YYEKEE (reference sequence). The CDR3 loop spans 15 amino acids. V was clipped by 5 bases and J by 14 bases; unmatched bases: 13. CDR3 nucleotides: TGTGCCAGCAGTTGGACTAGCGGGAGAGAGGGAGATAAGTTCTTC. Protein sequence: CASSWTSGREGDKFF.

V usage is TRBV14 and J usage is TRBJ2-3; 7 bases are shared with TRBD2. This CDR3 has 15 residues. Trimming took 4 bases from V and 2 from J; bases not matched to a gene: 6. The germline V gene encodes CDR1 SGHDN and CDR2 FVKESK. The CDR3 sequence is CASSPWGGPTDTQYF. The CDR3 DNA is TGTGCCAGCAGCCCCTGGGGGGGACCCACAGATACGCAGTATTTT.

This clone was counted once. The chain combines TRBV7-9 with TRBJ1-6; 7 nucleotides agree with TRBD1. The ends lost 5 bases at V and 6 bases at J; junction bases unmatched: 4. The CDR3 consists of 14 residues. CDR1 and CDR2 (germline): SEHNR, FQNEAQ (reference sequence). This chain's CDR3 is CASSKTGTNSPLHF. The CDR3 region has the DNA TGTGCCAGCAGCAAGACAGGGACTAATTCACCCCTCCACTTT.

The chain joins TRBV5-4 to TRBJ2-7; D unclear. CDR3 length: 13 residues. Germline lookup yields CDR1 SGHNT and CDR2 YYREEE (reference sequence). Trimming removed 3 bases at V and 0 bases at J, with 7 bases between. CDR3 in amino acids: CASSSPGSYEQYF. DNA of the CDR3: TGTGCCAGCAGCTCACCGGGCTCCTACGAGCAGTACTTC.

The genes are TRBV2 and TRBJ2-1, with 10 bases fitting TRBD2. The CDR3 covers 15 residues. Germline V gene sequence: CDR1 SNHLY, CDR2 FYNNEI. J lost 6 bases, V lost 6 bases, and 8 bases had no gene match. The CDR3 reads CASSLAGGSGNEQFF. DNA for the CDR3: TGTGCCAGCAGCTTAGCGGGAGGCTCGGGCAATGAGCAGTTCTTC.

This chain links TRBV7-2 with TRBJ2-7; D might be TRBD1 (6 bases). The V and J ends lost 4 bases and 0 bases respectively, with 10 bases between them. Germline V lookup: CDR1 SGHTA, CDR2 FQGNSA. This CDR3 has 14 amino acids. The CDR3 coding sequence is TGTGCCAGCAGCTCCTTGGACAGCTCCTACGAGCAGTACTTC. Residues: CASSSLDSSYEQYF.

The chain is built from TRBV28 and TRBJ1-1; no firm D call. The CDR3 sequence is 13 residues long. V lost 8 bases and J lost 0, with 10 bases in between. The germline V gene has CDR1 MDHEN and CDR2 SYDVKM. DNA of the CDR3: TGTGCCAGCGGCGGTCGGATGAACACTGAAGCTTTCTTT. It translates to CASGGRMNTEAFF.

This chain joins TRBV12-3 or TRBV12-4 and TRBJ2-3, with D hard to call. The V gene lost 6 bases and the J gene lost 8 bases, with 12 bases spanning the gap. The CDR3 length is 12 residues. The CDR3 is CASSRYVSTQYF. As DNA, the CDR3 is TGTGCCAGCAGCCGCTATGTGTCTACGCAGTATTTT.